This TCR beta chain was sequenced during a study of blood T cell repertoires in COVID-19. On the study more broadly: From T cells, B-cell-depleted T cells, or PBMCs came the material, which was cDNA or gDNA.

Generated by immunoSEQ multiplex PCR, the TCRdb table keeps only in-frame clones and is missing some. The table has about 380,000 clones, about 88% seen once. This CDR3 is built from 13 residues. V lost 7 bases and J lost 4, with 10 bases in between. CDR1 is MRHNA and CDR2 is SNTAGT in the germline V gene. The sequenced sample consisted of PBMCs or T cells enriched from blood (not recorded which). The rearrangement joins TRBV6-4 to TRBJ1-4; possible D gene TRBD1, 5 bases. The TCR originated in a woman younger than 30 who had recovered from COVID-19. CDR3 amino acids: CASNGGGNEKLFF. As DNA, the CDR3 is TGTGCCAGCAACGGGGGGGGTAATGAAAAACTGTTTTTT.